This is a list of T cell receptor beta chains from one sample in a study of blood T cell repertoires in COVID-19. Generated by immunoSEQ multiplex PCR, the TCRdb table keeps only in-frame clones and is missing some. This table holds about 230,000 clones, 70% to 85% found once. Material: peripheral blood. The receptors stem from a man aged 40-55 years who had recovered from COVID-19. CDR3s include the opening cysteine and the closing phenylalanine or tryptophan. Each record gives: CDR3 protein, CDR3 DNA, clone size, J gene, D gene, V gene. A D gene is named only where the DNA matches it firmly. Clone size, where shown, is once, few, many, or a class for clones that have expanded.

CDR3aa: CAISEPLRGRTDTQYF
CDR3nt: TGTGCCATCAGTGAACCCCTCAGGGGGCGCACAGATACGCAGTATTTT
abundance: NA
j_gene: TRBJ2-3
d_gene: TRBD1
v_gene: TRBV10-3

CDR3aa: CASSLGRVNNSPLHF
CDR3nt: TGTGCCAGCAGTTTAGGCAGGGTGAATAATTCACCCCTCCACTTT
abundance: NA
j_gene: TRBJ1-6
d_gene: NA
v_gene: TRBV27

CDR3aa: CASSLLYGRETQYF
CDR3nt: TGTGCCAGCAGTTTACTATATGGGAGGGAGACCCAGTACTTC
abundance: NA
j_gene: TRBJ2-5
d_gene: NA
v_gene: TRBV27

CDR3aa: CASPPSGTIETQYF
CDR3nt: TGTGCCAGCCCCCCTTCGGGGACAATAGAGACCCAGTACTTC
abundance: NA
j_gene: TRBJ2-5
d_gene: NA
v_gene: TRBV28

CDR3aa: CASSVVVGGQPQHF
CDR3nt: TGTGCCAGTAGTGTCGTTGTAGGGGGCCAGCCCCAGCATTTT
abundance: NA
j_gene: TRBJ1-5
d_gene: TRBD1
v_gene: TRBV19

CDR3aa: CASSIYMSGGSGQPQHF
CDR3nt: TGTGCCAGTAGTATTTATATGAGCGGGGGGAGCGGTCAGCCCCAGCATTTT
abundance: NA
j_gene: TRBJ1-5
d_gene: NA
v_gene: TRBV19

CDR3aa: CASNIRGGSYGYTF
CDR3nt: TGTGCCAGCAACATCCGCGGGGGTTCCTATGGCTACACCTTC
abundance: NA
j_gene: TRBJ1-2
d_gene: NA
v_gene: TRBV2

CDR3aa: CAGTSGSSYNEQFF
CDR3nt: TGTGCCGGGACTAGCGGGAGCTCCTACAATGAGCAGTTCTTC
abundance: NA
j_gene: TRBJ2-1
d_gene: TRBD2
v_gene: TRBV30

CDR3aa: CASSLSRAGTGEQYF
CDR3nt: TGCGCCAGCAGCCTAAGCCGAGCGGGAACGGGCGAGCAGTACTTC
abundance: few
j_gene: TRBJ2-7
d_gene: TRBD2
v_gene: TRBV4-1

CDR3aa: CASSFEGEAFF
CDR3nt: TGTGCCAGCAGCTTCGAGGGTGAAGCTTTCTTT
abundance: few
j_gene: TRBJ1-1
d_gene: NA
v_gene: TRBV7-9

CDR3aa: CASSIGGGSAYEQYF
CDR3nt: TGTGCCAGTAGTATAGGCGGCGGGTCAGCCTACGAGCAGTACTTC
abundance: NA
j_gene: TRBJ2-7
d_gene: NA
v_gene: TRBV19

CDR3aa: CASSRYLGQPNQPQHF
CDR3nt: TGCGCCAGCAGCCGGTACTTGGGACAGCCAAATCAGCCCCAGCATTTT
abundance: NA
j_gene: TRBJ1-5
d_gene: TRBD1
v_gene: TRBV4-3

CDR3aa: CASSSGRPQHF
CDR3nt: TGTGCCAGCAGCTCTGGGCGGCCCCAGCATTTT
abundance: NA
j_gene: TRBJ1-5
d_gene: NA
v_gene: TRBV6-6

CDR3aa: CASSPGGGREQYF
CDR3nt: TGTGCCAGCAGCCCCGGAGGGGGCAGGGAGCAGTACTTC
abundance: once
j_gene: TRBJ2-7
d_gene: NA
v_gene: TRBV5-6

CDR3aa: CATSRDRHENTEAFF
CDR3nt: TGTGCCACCAGCAGAGACAGGCACGAGAACACTGAAGCTTTCTTT
abundance: NA
j_gene: TRBJ1-1
d_gene: NA
v_gene: TRBV15

CDR3aa: CAISGRTGDRAGELFF
CDR3nt: TGTGCCATCAGTGGGAGAACAGGGGACAGGGCCGGGGAGCTGTTTTTT
abundance: NA
j_gene: TRBJ2-2
d_gene: TRBD1
v_gene: TRBV10-3

CDR3aa: CASNDARALSTNTEAFF
CDR3nt: TGTGCCAGCAATGATGCCCGAGCGCTGTCTACGAACACTGAAGCTTTCTTT
abundance: NA
j_gene: TRBJ1-1
d_gene: NA
v_gene: TRBV6-1

CDR3aa: CASSLKGQFNQPQHF
CDR3nt: TGTGCCAGCAGCCTGAAGGGACAGTTCAATCAGCCCCAGCATTTT
abundance: NA
j_gene: TRBJ1-5
d_gene: TRBD1
v_gene: TRBV11-2

CDR3aa: CASSLFQGITRNTEAFF
CDR3nt: TGCGCCAGCAGCCTATTCCAAGGGATTACTAGGAACACTGAAGCTTTCTTT
abundance: NA
j_gene: TRBJ1-1
d_gene: NA
v_gene: TRBV4-3

CDR3aa: CASSPLSGVSDTQYF
CDR3nt: TGCGCCAGCAGCCCCCTAAGCGGGGTCTCAGATACGCAGTATTTT
abundance: NA
j_gene: TRBJ2-3
d_gene: TRBD2
v_gene: TRBV4-1

CDR3aa: CASSRGTDTQYF
CDR3nt: TGTGCCAGCAGCAGAGGGACAGATACGCAGTATTTT
abundance: NA
j_gene: TRBJ2-3
d_gene: NA
v_gene: TRBV7-9

CDR3aa: CSVDPVLAGGPGTDTQYF
CDR3nt: TGCAGCGTTGATCCTGTACTAGCGGGAGGGCCTGGCACAGATACGCAGTATTTT
abundance: NA
j_gene: TRBJ2-3
d_gene: TRBD2
v_gene: TRBV29-1

CDR3aa: CASSPRTMNTEAFF
CDR3nt: TGTGCCAGCAGTCCTAGAACAATGAACACTGAAGCTTTCTTT
abundance: few
j_gene: TRBJ1-1
d_gene: NA
v_gene: TRBV6-5

CDR3aa: CASNGGETYEQYF
CDR3nt: TGTGCCAGTAACGGGGGGGAAACCTACGAGCAGTACTTC
abundance: once
j_gene: TRBJ2-7
d_gene: TRBD2
v_gene: TRBV6-5

CDR3aa: CASSERLRLESTDTQYF
CDR3nt: TGTGCCAGCAGCGAAAGACTTCGGCTAGAAAGCACAGATACGCAGTATTTT
abundance: NA
j_gene: TRBJ2-3
d_gene: NA
v_gene: TRBV9

CDR3aa: CASSQGRENYGYTF
CDR3nt: TGCGCCAGCAGCCAAGGGAGGGAGAACTATGGCTACACCTTC
abundance: NA
j_gene: TRBJ1-2
d_gene: NA
v_gene: TRBV4-3

CDR3aa: CASSLVVYEQYF
CDR3nt: TGTGCCAGCAGCTTAGTAGTATACGAGCAGTACTTC
abundance: NA
j_gene: TRBJ2-7
d_gene: NA
v_gene: TRBV7-9

CDR3aa: CASSRSSGGLQETQYF
CDR3nt: TGCGCCAGCAGCAGGTCTAGCGGGGGACTCCAAGAGACCCAGTACTTC
abundance: NA
j_gene: TRBJ2-5
d_gene: TRBD2
v_gene: TRBV5-1

CDR3aa: CSASRQAPMNTEAFF
CDR3nt: TGCAGTGCTAGTCGACAGGCTCCTATGAACACTGAAGCTTTCTTT
abundance: NA
j_gene: TRBJ1-1
d_gene: NA
v_gene: TRBV20-1

CDR3aa: CAISRTGTYEQYF
CDR3nt: TGTGCCATCAGTCGGACAGGTACCTACGAGCAGTACTTC
abundance: once
j_gene: TRBJ2-7
d_gene: TRBD1
v_gene: TRBV10-3

CDR3aa: CTTVRGTPSVGSYNEQFF
CDR3nt: TGCACCACCGTTCGGGGTACCCCGTCCGTAGGGTCCTACAATGAGCAGTTCTTC
abundance: few
j_gene: TRBJ2-1
d_gene: NA
v_gene: TRBV1

CDR3aa: CVRSSKTAGTGLADTQYF
CDR3nt: TGTGTCAGAAGCTCCAAAACTGCCGGGACAGGGCTCGCAGATACGCAGTATTTT
abundance: few
j_gene: TRBJ2-3
d_gene: NA
v_gene: TRBV7-5

CDR3aa: CASSYSRGQGSYEQYF
CDR3nt: TGTGCCAGCAGTTACTCGAGAGGACAGGGGAGCTACGAGCAGTACTTC
abundance: NA
j_gene: TRBJ2-7
d_gene: TRBD1
v_gene: TRBV6-2/TRBV6-3

CDR3aa: CASSPGMNTGELFF
CDR3nt: TGTGCCAGCAGTCCCGGGATGAACACCGGGGAGCTGTTTTTT
abundance: NA
j_gene: TRBJ2-2
d_gene: NA
v_gene: TRBV6-6

CDR3aa: CASSLGMDRGYTDTQYF
CDR3nt: TGTGCCAGCAGTTTAGGTATGGACAGGGGATACACAGATACGCAGTATTTT
abundance: NA
j_gene: TRBJ2-3
d_gene: TRBD1
v_gene: TRBV27

CDR3aa: CASKYPLRGGAGNTEAFF
CDR3nt: TGTGCCAGCAAATATCCCCTGAGGGGGGGCGCAGGGAACACTGAAGCTTTCTTT
abundance: once
j_gene: TRBJ1-1
d_gene: NA
v_gene: TRBV6-8

CDR3aa: CSVGQGLGQPQHF
CDR3nt: TGCAGCGTTGGACAGGGGCTGGGTCAGCCCCAGCATTTT
abundance: NA
j_gene: TRBJ1-5
d_gene: TRBD1
v_gene: TRBV29-1

CDR3aa: CASSQAERLAGGYTGELFF
CDR3nt: TGCGCCAGCAGCCAGGCCGAAAGACTAGCGGGAGGGTACACCGGGGAGCTGTTTTTT
abundance: NA
j_gene: TRBJ2-2
d_gene: TRBD2
v_gene: TRBV4-3

CDR3aa: CASNAGETRGKLFF
CDR3nt: TGTGCCAGCAACGCGGGGGAAACTAGGGGAAAACTGTTTTTT
abundance: NA
j_gene: TRBJ1-4
d_gene: NA
v_gene: TRBV5-8

CDR3aa: CASLGLGLTGELFF
CDR3nt: TGTGCCTCATTGGGACTAGGACTTACCGGGGAGCTGTTTTTT
abundance: NA
j_gene: TRBJ2-2
d_gene: TRBD2
v_gene: TRBV30

CDR3aa: CSASGGSQNQPQHF
CDR3nt: TGCAGTGCTAGTGGGGGCAGTCAGAATCAGCCCCAGCATTTT
abundance: NA
j_gene: TRBJ1-5
d_gene: NA
v_gene: TRBV20-1

CDR3aa: CASSFDRVRGYTF
CDR3nt: TGTGCCAGCAGCTTTGACAGGGTTAGAGGCTACACCTTC
abundance: once
j_gene: TRBJ1-2
d_gene: TRBD1
v_gene: TRBV7-2

CDR3aa: CASSLGGQGTYGYTF
CDR3nt: TGTGCCAGCAGCTTAGGGGGGCAGGGAACTTATGGCTACACCTTC
abundance: NA
j_gene: TRBJ1-2
d_gene: NA
v_gene: TRBV7-2

CDR3aa: CASSPLSLAEGAQYF
CDR3nt: TGTGCCAGCTCACCACTTAGTCTAGCGGAGGGGGCCCAGTACTTC
abundance: NA
j_gene: TRBJ2-5
d_gene: NA
v_gene: TRBV18

CDR3aa: CASSHYRDRNTEAFF
CDR3nt: TGTGCCAGCAGCCACTACAGGGACCGGAACACTGAAGCTTTCTTT
abundance: once
j_gene: TRBJ1-1
d_gene: NA
v_gene: TRBV3-1/TRBV3-2

CDR3aa: CASSSPPGFTYEQYF
CDR3nt: TGTGCCAGCAGCTCGCCCCCGGGATTCACCTACGAGCAGTACTTC
abundance: NA
j_gene: TRBJ2-7
d_gene: NA
v_gene: TRBV11-2

CDR3aa: CASSIERTGSYGYTF
CDR3nt: TGTGCCAGTAGTATAGAAAGGACAGGGTCCTATGGCTACACCTTC
abundance: NA
j_gene: TRBJ1-2
d_gene: TRBD1
v_gene: TRBV19

CDR3aa: CASSPADSGVTYEQYF
CDR3nt: TGTGCCAGCAGTCCTGCCGACTCCGGAGTCACCTACGAGCAGTACTTC
abundance: few
j_gene: TRBJ2-7
d_gene: NA
v_gene: TRBV28